The 32 T cell receptor beta chains below were found in one sample sequenced in a study of CXCR3-negative and CXCR3-positive naive CD8 T cells. UMI-labeled 5' RACE TRB cDNA libraries were prepared from the cells. For each CDR3 protein, TCRdb gives one entry from its re-call of the 5' RACE reads, without DNA. Recorded here are 70,000 to 95,000 distinct CDR3 sequences; the top ten clones represent over 1.5%. The sample consisted of naive CXCR3- CD8+ T cells from blood. Subset given: CD45RO-CCR7+CD27+CD95- naive CD8+ T cells lacking CXCR3 (TNR3-). These receptors were obtained from a human donor in good health. Some clones in this sample may be carry-over from other donors' samples.

The chain combines TRBV24-1 with TRBJ2-1; checking the TCRdb D call of TRBD2 is not possible without DNA. The germline CDR1 and CDR2 sequences are KGHDR and SFDVKD. This CDR3 has 12 residues. The CDR3: CATAGPYNEQFF.

V and J are TRBV9 and TRBJ2-3; TCRdb indicates TRBD2, and absent DNA this call remains unverified. CDR3 length: 13 amino acids. CDR1 SGDLS and CDR2 YYNGEE come from the germline V gene. CDR3 amino acids: CASSVGASGELYF.

The chain carries TRBV28 and TRBJ2-7; TCRdb reports TRBD1, a call that lacks DNA to check it against. This CDR3 is built from 15 residues. Germline V lookup: CDR1 MDHEN, CDR2 SYDVKM. CDR3 amino acids: CASSDRGTGGGEQYF.

The chain combines TRBV20-1 with TRBJ1-6; lacking DNA, the TRBD1 call made by TCRdb goes unchecked. CDR3 length: 15 residues. Per germline, CDR1 DFQATT and CDR2 SNEGSKA (reference sequence). The CDR3 sequence is CSARPPSSYNSPLHF.

This chain connects TRBV29-1 to TRBJ2-5; TCRdb outputs TRBD2, but without DNA this stays unchecked. From germline, CDR1 is SQVTM and CDR2 ANQGSEA. This CDR3 is built from 14 residues. The CDR3 here is CSVEGLAPQETQYF. The entire variable domain, with the rest obtained from reference TRBV29-1 and TRBJ2-5, is as follows: SAVISQKPSRDICQRGTSLTIQCQVDSQVTMMFWYRQQPGQSLTLIATANQGSEATYESGFVIDKFPISRPNLTFSTLTVSNMSPEDSSIYLCSVEGLAPQETQYFGPGTRLLVL.

The chain couples TRBV28 to TRBJ2-5; the TRBD2 assignment by TCRdb is unverifiable without DNA. CDR3 length equals 16 residues. Per the germline V gene, CDR1 is MDHEN and CDR2 is SYDVKM. This CDR3 is CASSLSPTSGGETQYF.

The chain combines TRBV7-6 with TRBJ2-7; as DNA is missing, the TRBD2 call by TCRdb cannot be tested. This CDR3 comprises 13 residues. In germline, CDR1 is SGHVS, CDR2 FNYEAQ. CDR3 amino acids: CASSSAGTLEQYF.

The V gene is TRBV7-9, the J gene TRBJ1-1; the TRBD1 assignment by TCRdb is unverifiable without DNA. Germline values: CDR1 SEHNR, CDR2 FQNEAQ (reference sequence). The CDR3 is 16 residues long. CDR3 loop: CASSSHRELPNTEAFF.

The V and J genes are TRBV9 and TRBJ2-3; checking the TCRdb D call of TRBD2 is not possible without DNA. This CDR3 spans 16 amino acids. Looked up from germline, CDR1 is SGDLS and CDR2 is YYNGEE. The CDR3 sequence: CASSVFGRDSTDTQYF.

V usage is TRBV7-2 and J usage is TRBJ2-3. This CDR3 is 14 amino acids long. CDR1 is SGHTA and CDR2 is FQGNSA in the germline V gene. CDR3: CASTQEWSADTQYF.

This chain links TRBV7-8 with TRBJ2-1; TCRdb reports TRBD2, a call that lacks DNA to check it against. Germline V gives CDR1 SGHVS, CDR2 FQNEAQ. CDR3 length equals 15 residues. CDR3 sequence: CASSSSGTRDNEQFF.

The chain links TRBV11-2 to TRBJ1-3; TCRdb reports TRBD1, a call that lacks DNA to check it against. Germline V gives CDR1 SGHAT, CDR2 FQNNGV. The CDR3 runs to 19 residues. This CDR3 is CASSLDEGSISSSGNTIYF.

This chain links TRBV15 with TRBJ1-5; with no DNA, the TCRdb D assignment of TRBD1 cannot be verified. CDR3 size: 18 residues. Germline assignment: CDR1 LNHNV and CDR2 YYDKDF (reference sequence). The CDR3 sequence: CATSSQWGGVSNNQPQHF.

CDR3 sequence: CASSLDPGGLQETQYF. The rearrangement links TRBV7-2 to TRBJ2-5; TCRdb outputs TRBD2, but without DNA this stays unchecked. The germline gives CDR1 SGHTA, CDR2 FQGNSA. The CDR3 runs 16 residues.

This sequence joins TRBV4-3 and TRBJ1-6; the TRBD1 assignment by TCRdb is unverifiable without DNA. Germline lookup yields CDR1 LGHNA and CDR2 YSLEER. This CDR3 has 17 amino acids. The CDR3: CASSQERGKSYNSPLHF.

This chain joins TRBV28 and TRBJ2-5; absent DNA, TCRdb's TRBD2 call cannot be checked. The CDR3 runs 16 residues. Germline V lookup: CDR1 MDHEN, CDR2 SYDVKM. This chain's CDR3 is CASSLWKGLAQETQYF.

The chain combines TRBV20-1 with TRBJ1-1; there is no DNA to check the TCRdb D call of TRBD1. This CDR3 is 11 amino acids long. CDR1 is DFQATT and CDR2 is SNEGSKA in the germline V gene (reference sequence). The CDR3 sequence is CSASGASEAFF.

The genes are TRBV6-2 or TRBV6-3 and TRBJ2-7; no DNA is available, so the TRBD1 call from TCRdb remains unchecked. Germline V gene data show CDR1 as MNHEY and CDR2 as SVGEGT. CDR3 length: 17 amino acids. CDR3 sequence reads: CASSYGGGQGNFYEQYF.

The genes are TRBV4-1 and TRBJ2-1; absent DNA, TCRdb's TRBD1 call cannot be checked. The CDR3 has 15 amino acids. Germline-derived CDR1 and CDR2 are MGHRA and YSYEKL. The chain's CDR3 is CASSQNVAGNNEQFF.

The V call is TRBV7-9, the J call TRBJ2-7; TCRdb calls TRBD1, which cannot be checked without DNA. The CDR3 extends over 15 amino acids. In germline, CDR1 is SEHNR, CDR2 FQNEAQ (reference sequence). The CDR3 here is CASSLDWGSSYEQYF.

V gene TRBV7-9 combines with J gene TRBJ2-6. Germline loops: CDR1 SEHNR, CDR2 FQNEAQ (reference sequence). CDR3 length: 16 amino acids. CDR3 protein: CASSLATVSGANVLTF.

The chain is built from TRBV7-9 and TRBJ2-5; TCRdb calls TRBD2, which cannot be checked without DNA. CDR1 SEHNR and CDR2 FQNEAQ come from the germline V gene (reference sequence). The length of the CDR3 is 15 residues. CDR3 region: CASSSGLQYQETQYF.

J is TRBJ2-5 and V is TRBV7-3; TCRdb designates TRBD2, a call that cannot be tested without DNA. This CDR3 contains 15 residues. Germline V lookup: CDR1 SGHTA, CDR2 FQGTGA. CDR3 region: CASSFSSGTQETQYF.

The chain carries TRBV7-9 and TRBJ2-1. The length of the CDR3 is 13 residues. In germline, CDR1 is SEHNR, CDR2 FQNEAQ (reference sequence). This CDR3 reads CASSLLGYYEQFF.

The chain couples TRBV28 to TRBJ2-5; with no DNA, the TCRdb D assignment of TRBD1 cannot be verified. Germline CDR1 is MDHEN and CDR2 is SYDVKM. This CDR3 has 15 residues. CDR3 loop: CASSMGQGVQETQYF.

The V call is TRBV7-2, the J call TRBJ2-7; TCRdb's D call of TRBD1 is untestable without DNA. There are 16 residues in the CDR3. Per the germline V gene, CDR1 is SGHTA and CDR2 is FQGNSA. CDR3 amino acids: CASSLATGQPLYEQYF.

V gene TRBV30 combines with J gene TRBJ2-1; TCRdb's assignment of TRBD2 cannot be checked, as there is no DNA. CDR3 length: 14 amino acids. The germline gives CDR1 GTSNPN, CDR2 SVGIG (reference sequence). The CDR3 sequence: CAWSLARGGDEQFF.

CDR3 amino acids: CAIETLPQETQYF. The chain couples TRBV7-9 to TRBJ2-5; TCRdb designates TRBD2, a call that cannot be tested without DNA. Germline CDR1 and CDR2: SEHNR and FQNEAQ (reference sequence). The CDR3 sequence is 13 residues long.

J is TRBJ2-3 and V is TRBV15; TCRdb names TRBD1, which stays unverified in the absence of DNA. Germline CDR1 reads LNHNV; CDR2 reads YYDKDF (reference sequence). The CDR3 consists of 20 residues. CDR3 region: CATSSNFNSGAGNRTDTQYF.

The V and J genes are TRBV29-1 and TRBJ2-5. Per germline, CDR1 SQVTM and CDR2 ANQGSEA. This CDR3 has 15 amino acids. CDR3: CSVEGDTEYQETQYF.

The CDR3 sequence: CASREGARANEQFF. The chain couples TRBV5-1 to TRBJ2-1; TCRdb lists TRBD1, though no DNA is available to test this call. This CDR3 contains 14 residues. The germline V gene encodes CDR1 SGHRS and CDR2 YFSETQ.

This sequence joins TRBV6-6 and TRBJ1-4; checking the TCRdb D call of TRBD1 is not possible without DNA. This CDR3 has 14 residues. Germline-derived CDR1 and CDR2 are MNHNY and SVGAGI (reference sequence). The CDR3: CASGQTGTLEKLFF.